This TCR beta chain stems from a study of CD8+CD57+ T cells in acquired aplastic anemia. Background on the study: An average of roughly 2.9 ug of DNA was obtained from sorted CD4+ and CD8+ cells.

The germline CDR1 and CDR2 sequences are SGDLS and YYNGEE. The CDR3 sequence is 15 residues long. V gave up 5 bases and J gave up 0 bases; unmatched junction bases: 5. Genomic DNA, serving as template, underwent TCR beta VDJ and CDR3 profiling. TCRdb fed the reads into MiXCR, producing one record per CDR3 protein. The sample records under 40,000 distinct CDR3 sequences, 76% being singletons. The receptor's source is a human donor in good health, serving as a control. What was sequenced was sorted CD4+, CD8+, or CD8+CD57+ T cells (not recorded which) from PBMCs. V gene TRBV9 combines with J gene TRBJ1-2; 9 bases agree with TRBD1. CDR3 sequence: CASSFGTGTNYGYTF. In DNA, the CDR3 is TGTGCCAGCAGTTTTGGGACAGGGACTAACTATGGCTACACCTTC.